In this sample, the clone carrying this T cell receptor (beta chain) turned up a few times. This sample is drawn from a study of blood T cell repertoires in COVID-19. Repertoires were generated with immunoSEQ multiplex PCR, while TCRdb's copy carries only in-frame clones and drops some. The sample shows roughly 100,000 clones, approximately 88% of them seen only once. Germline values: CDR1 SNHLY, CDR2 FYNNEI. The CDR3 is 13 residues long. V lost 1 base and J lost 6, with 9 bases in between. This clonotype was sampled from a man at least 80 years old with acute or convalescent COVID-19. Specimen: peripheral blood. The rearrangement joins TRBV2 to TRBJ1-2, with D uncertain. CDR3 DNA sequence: TGTGCCAGCAGTGAAGTGGGGAGGAATGGCTACACCTTC. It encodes CASSEVGRNGYTF. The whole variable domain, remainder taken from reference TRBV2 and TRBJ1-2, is EPEVTQTPSHQVTQMGQEVILRCVPISNHLYFYWYRQILGQKVEFLVSFYNNEISEKSEIFDDQFSVERPDGSNFTLKIRSTKLEDSAMYFCASSEVGRNGYTFGSGTRLTVV.